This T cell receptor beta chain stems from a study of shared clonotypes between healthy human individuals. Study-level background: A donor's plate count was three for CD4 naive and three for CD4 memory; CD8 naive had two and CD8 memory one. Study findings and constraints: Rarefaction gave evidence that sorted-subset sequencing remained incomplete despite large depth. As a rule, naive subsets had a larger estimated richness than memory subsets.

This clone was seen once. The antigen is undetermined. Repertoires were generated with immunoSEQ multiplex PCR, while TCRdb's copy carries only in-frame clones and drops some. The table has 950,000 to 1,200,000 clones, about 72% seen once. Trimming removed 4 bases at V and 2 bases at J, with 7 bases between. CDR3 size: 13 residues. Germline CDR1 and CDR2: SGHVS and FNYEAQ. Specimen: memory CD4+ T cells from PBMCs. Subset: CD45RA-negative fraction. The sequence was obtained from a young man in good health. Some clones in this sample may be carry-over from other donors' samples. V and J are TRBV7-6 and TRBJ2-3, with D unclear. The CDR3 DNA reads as TGTGCCAGCAGCTCCCTCAACACAGATACGCAGTATTTT. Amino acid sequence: CASSSLNTDTQYF.